This TCR beta chain was sequenced for a study of T cells after yellow fever vaccination. This CDR3 contains 15 residues. Germline-derived CDR1 and CDR2 are SGHRS and YFSETQ. V was shortened by 1 base and J by 1 base, with 11 bases between the two germline ends. TCRdb re-called the 5' RACE reads with MiXCR, one entry per CDR3 protein. The top ten clones hold approximately 35% of a sample with 170,000 or so distinct CDR3 sequences, roughly a tenth of them seen once. This sequence joins TRBV5-1 and TRBJ2-5, with D unclear. Here the sequenced sample was CD8+ T cells sorted from PBMCs, taken 45 days after the yellow fever booster vaccination. The TCR was taken from a man aged 18 to 35 who received the YFV17D yellow fever vaccine. The CDR3: CASSLWWHPQETQYF. The CDR3 DNA follows: TGCGCCAGCAGCTTGTGGTGGCATCCCCAAGAGACCCAGTACTTC.